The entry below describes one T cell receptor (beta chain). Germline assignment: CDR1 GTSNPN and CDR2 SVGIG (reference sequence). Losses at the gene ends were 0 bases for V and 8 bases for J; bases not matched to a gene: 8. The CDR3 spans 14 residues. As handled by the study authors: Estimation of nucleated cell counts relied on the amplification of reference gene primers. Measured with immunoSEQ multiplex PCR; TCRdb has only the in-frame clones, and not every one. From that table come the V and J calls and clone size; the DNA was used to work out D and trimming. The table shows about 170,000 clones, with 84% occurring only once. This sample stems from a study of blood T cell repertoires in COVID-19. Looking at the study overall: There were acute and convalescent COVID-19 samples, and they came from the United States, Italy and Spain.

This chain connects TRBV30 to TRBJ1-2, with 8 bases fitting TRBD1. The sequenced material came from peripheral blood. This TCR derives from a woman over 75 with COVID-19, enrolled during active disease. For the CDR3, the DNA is TGTGCCTGGAGTGTAATCCCAGGGGGCGCCGGCTACACCTTC. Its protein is CAWSVIPGGAGYTF.